Listed below are T cell receptor beta chains from one sample, sequenced in a study of blood T cell repertoires in COVID-19. Repertoires were generated with immunoSEQ multiplex PCR, while TCRdb's copy carries only in-frame clones and drops some. The sample lists about 64,000 clones, approximately 90% seen once, with about 9.4% in the top ten. Sequencing used PBMCs or T cells enriched from blood (not recorded which). Receptor source: a woman aged 40 to 50 who had recovered from COVID-19. Each CDR3 is given with its conserved first and last residue. A D gene is named only where the DNA matches it firmly. Clone sizes are given selectively: once, few, many, or a class where the clone is expanded.

CDR3 length	D gene	V gene	clone size	J gene	CDR3 protein	CDR3 DNA
15	TRBD1	TRBV6-5	-	TRBJ2-1	CASSDRDSSYNEQFF	TGTGCCAGCAGCGACCGGGACAGCTCCTACAATGAGCAGTTCTTC
13	-	TRBV12-3/TRBV12-4	-	TRBJ2-7	CASSEPTGSEQYF	TGTGCCAGCAGCGAGCCCACAGGGTCCGAGCAGTACTTC
16	TRBD2	TRBV27	-	TRBJ2-5	CASSFRTSGRIETQYF	TGTGCCAGCAGTTTCCGTACTAGCGGGAGGATAGAGACCCAGTACTTC
14	TRBD1	TRBV6-5	-	TRBJ1-3	CASSTSGGGYTIYF	TGTGCCAGCAGCACCTCAGGGGGCGGCTACACCATATATTTT
12	TRBD1	TRBV29-1	-	TRBJ1-3	CSCLDRGHTIYF	TGCAGCTGTTTGGACAGGGGCCACACCATATATTTT
14	TRBD1	TRBV3-1/TRBV3-2	-	TRBJ1-6	CASSPDRVGSPLHF	TGTGCCAGCAGTCCCGACAGGGTTGGATCACCCCTCCACTTT
16	-	TRBV6-4	-	TRBJ1-5	CASPYLQTLSNQPQHF	TGTGCCAGCCCGTACCTTCAGACATTGAGCAATCAGCCCCAGCATTTT
18	TRBD1	TRBV19	-	TRBJ1-4	CASSMRTGGPDRGEKLFF	TGTGCCAGTAGTATGAGGACCGGAGGGCCTGACAGGGGGGAAAAACTGTTTTTT
18	-	TRBV5-1	-	TRBJ1-2	CASSLGGRTGSLNYGYTF	TGCGCCAGCAGCTTGGGGGGCCGTACAGGGTCTCTGAACTATGGCTACACCTTC
14	TRBD1	TRBV7-2	-	TRBJ1-2	CASSQTGAFYGYTF	TGTGCCAGCAGTCAGACAGGGGCTTTCTATGGCTACACTTTC
17	-	TRBV3-1/TRBV3-2	once	TRBJ1-5	CASSLSVGGLSNQPQHF	TGTGCCAGCAGCCTCAGCGTGGGAGGGCTGAGCAATCAGCCCCAGCATTTT
11	-	TRBV19	once	TRBJ2-1	CASSYRVQQFF	TGTGCCAGTAGTTACAGGGTGCAGCAGTTCTTC
11	-	TRBV3-1/TRBV3-2	-	TRBJ2-3	CASSQDITQYF	TGTGCCAGCAGCCAAGATATTACGCAGTATTTT
14	-	TRBV5-1	-	TRBJ2-7	CASSLNPSSYEQYF	TGCGCCAGCAGCTTGAATCCGAGCTCCTACGAGCAGTACTTC
15	-	TRBV7-6	-	TRBJ2-7	CASSLVTDSSYEQYF	TGTGCCAGCAGCTTAGTCACCGATAGCTCCTACGAGCAGTACTTC
16	TRBD1	TRBV19	-	TRBJ1-1	CASSIPIGQGAFRAFF	TGTGCCAGTAGTATTCCCATCGGACAGGGGGCGTTTAGGGCTTTCTTT
14	TRBD1	TRBV5-1	few	TRBJ1-1	CASSPGQGWTEAFF	TGCGCCAGCAGCCCGGGACAGGGGTGGACTGAAGCTTTCTTT
15	-	TRBV6-5	-	TRBJ2-7	CASSYSTAAQGEQYF	TGTGCCAGCAGTTACTCGACGGCAGCCCAGGGCGAGCAGTACTTC
16	TRBD2	TRBV5-1	-	TRBJ2-3	CASSFSGAPSTDTQYF	TGCGCCAGCAGCTTTAGCGGGGCCCCTAGCACAGATACGCAGTATTTT
16	TRBD2	TRBV5-1	once	TRBJ2-5	CASSTGLAGSQETQYF	TGCGCCAGCAGCACCGGACTAGCGGGGAGCCAAGAGACCCAGTACTTC
12	-	TRBV9	-	TRBJ1-1	CASSPISTEAFF	TGTGCCAGCAGCCCAATTAGCACTGAAGCTTTCTTT
15	-	TRBV6-5	-	TRBJ2-2	CASKNPTVGTGELFF	TGTGCCAGCAAAAATCCGACAGTCGGCACCGGGGAGCTGTTTTTT
14	-	TRBV6-5	-	TRBJ1-2	CASTETGTPYGYTF	TGTGCCAGCACCGAGACCGGGACACCCTATGGCTACACCTTC
17	TRBD1	TRBV14	-	TRBJ1-3	CASSRGGTGPRGNTIYF	TGTGCCAGCAGCCGAGGAGGGACAGGGCCGAGAGGAAACACCATATATTTT
15	TRBD1	TRBV3-1/TRBV3-2	-	TRBJ2-2	CASSQDVTGGRELFF	TGTGCCAGCAGCCAAGATGTGACAGGGGGCCGGGAGCTGTTTTTT
13	-	TRBV4-2	-	TRBJ2-7	CASSQELIDEQYF	TGTGCCAGCAGCCAAGAACTGATAGACGAGCAGTACTTC
13	-	TRBV29-1	few	TRBJ2-3	CSVGSLAADTQYF	TGCAGCGTTGGGAGCTTAGCCGCGGATACGCAGTATTTT
14	-	TRBV5-6	-	TRBJ1-2	CASSPRGINYGYTF	TGTGCCAGCAGCCCGCGGGGAATAAACTATGGCTACACCTTC
16	TRBD2	TRBV3-1/TRBV3-2	-	TRBJ2-3	CASSQRTGGSTDTQYF	TGTGCCAGCAGCCAAAGGACGGGGGGTAGCACAGATACGCAGTATTTT
14	-	TRBV5-4	-	TRBJ2-5	CASSPQGRAETQYF	TGTGCCAGCAGCCCCCAGGGGCGTGCAGAGACCCAGTACTTC
15	TRBD1	TRBV24-1	-	TRBJ2-2	CATSDTGGLTGELFF	TGTGCCACCAGTGATACAGGGGGCCTCACCGGGGAGCTGTTTTTT
17	TRBD2	TRBV3-1/TRBV3-2	-	TRBJ2-5	CASSQVGTSGGQGTQYF	TGTGCCAGCAGCCAAGTTGGGACTAGCGGGGGGCAGGGGACCCAGTACTTC
18	TRBD1	TRBV5-1	-	TRBJ2-1	CASSLDPQGASRYNEQFF	TGCGCCAGCAGCTTGGATCCCCAGGGGGCCTCCAGATACAATGAGCAGTTCTTC
11	-	TRBV29-1	-	TRBJ1-2	CSVVQGEGYTF	TGCAGCGTTGTGCAGGGCGAGGGCTACACCTTC
13	-	TRBV2	-	TRBJ1-2	CASSDRRGIGYTF	TGTGCCAGCAGTGACAGGCGCGGGATAGGCTACACCTTC
13	TRBD1	TRBV19	once	TRBJ1-1	CASSAGQGTEAFF	TGTGCCAGTAGTGCCGGACAGGGGACTGAAGCTTTCTTT
15	-	TRBV5-1	-	TRBJ1-5	CASSLEPGGNQPQHF	TGCGCCAGCAGCTTGGAGCCGGGAGGCAATCAGCCCCAGCATTTT
13	TRBD1	TRBV13	once	TRBJ1-2	CASSLQTGGGYTF	TGTGCCAGCAGCTTACAGACAGGGGGGGGCTACACCTTC
16	TRBD2	TRBV4-1	-	TRBJ2-3	CASSYSGAGGPATQYF	TGCGCCAGCAGTTACTCGGGGGCGGGGGGCCCCGCTACGCAGTATTTT
15	-	TRBV27	-	TRBJ2-2	CASSLIKSLAGELFF	TGTGCCAGCAGTTTGATAAAGAGCCTCGCCGGGGAGCTGTTTTTT
13	TRBD2	TRBV5-1	-	TRBJ2-1	CASSPSGEGEQFF	TGCGCCAGCAGCCCTAGCGGGGAGGGTGAGCAGTTCTTC
13	-	TRBV7-3	-	TRBJ2-5	CASSLSRAETQYF	TGTGCCAGCAGCTTAAGCAGGGCCGAGACCCAGTACTTC